What follows are 15 T cell receptor beta chains derived from one specimen sequenced in a study of molecular identifiers for immune sequencing clone quantification. Each CDR3 protein gets one entry after TCRdb re-called the PCR reads with MiXCR. The sample contains around 480,000 distinct CDR3 sequences, 25% of which appear only once. Sequencing used naive CD8+ T cells from blood, with Jurkat cell RNA spiked in. Subset noted: FACS-sorted CD8+CD4-CCR7+CD45RA+ naive T cells. Every receptor here comes from a human donor in good health. Some libraries in this study had Jurkat cell RNA spiked in.

This clonotype was seen a few times. Here the CDR3 DNA reads TGCAGTGCTAGAGATCCCCAGGGTTCGGAGACCCAGTACTTC. Translating it yields CSARDPQGSETQYF. The chain employs TRBV20-1 and TRBJ2-5, with D perhaps matching TRBD1 (5 bases). CDR3 size: 14 residues. Per the germline V gene, CDR1 is DFQATT and CDR2 is SNEGSKA (reference sequence). V shed 0 bases and J shed 5 bases, with 13 bases lying between them.

This chain connects TRBV14 to TRBJ1-1, with TRBD1 as a possible D gene (5 bases). V was clipped by 4 bases and J by 3 bases, with 18 bases between them. The CDR3 runs to 16 residues. Germline V lookup: CDR1 SGHDN, CDR2 FVKESK. CDR3 nucleotides: TGTGCCAGCAGCCCTTGGGTGGGGCAGGTCGACACTGAAGCTTTCTTT. Translation gives CASSPWVGQVDTEAFF.

V and J are TRBV5-1 and TRBJ1-1, with D tentatively TRBD1 (5 bases). Germline V gives CDR1 SGHRS, CDR2 YFSETQ. The CDR3 runs to 15 residues. Trimming stripped 3 bases from V and 13 bases from J, with 25 bases between. CDR3 in DNA: TGCGCCAGCAGCTCGTACTCGGCGGGAGGGACTGCCGGTTTCTTT. This encodes CASSSYSAGGTAGFF.

This chain links TRBV7-9 with TRBJ2-4, with 11 bases identical to TRBD2. CDR1 and CDR2 from the germline V gene are SEHNR and FQNEAQ (reference sequence). Trimming at V came to 5 bases and at J to 0 bases, leaving 9 bases not matched to a gene. This CDR3 is 18 amino acids long. This chain's CDR3 is CASSPLSGGGLAKNIQYF. CDR3 coding DNA: TGTGCCAGCAGCCCCCTTAGCGGGGGGGGACTAGCCAAAAACATTCAGTACTTC. Full variable domain (remainder filled in from reference TRBV7-9 and TRBJ2-4): DTGVSQNPRHKITKRGQNVTFRCDPISEHNRLYWYRQTLGQGPEFLTYFQNEAQLEKSRLLSDRFSAERPKGSFSTLEIQRTEQGDSAMYLCASSPLSGGGLAKNIQYFGAGTRLSVL.

This clonotype was observed a few times. This clone may be a read error of a much larger clone one base away. This chain joins TRBV4-3 and TRBJ1-4, with D uncertain. Trimming cost V 0 bases and J 4 bases, with 9 bases left between them. From germline, CDR1 is LGHNA and CDR2 YSLEER. The CDR3 runs to 15 residues. For the CDR3, the DNA is TGCGCCAGCAGCCAAGACAGAGCCCTTAATGAAAAACTGTTTTTT. Translation: CASSQDRALNEKLFF.

This clonotype was counted a few times. The rearrangement joins TRBV5-4 to TRBJ2-7; 7 positions agree with TRBD1. The CDR3 has 14 residues. CDR1 and CDR2 (germline): SGHNT, YYREEE (reference sequence). V gave up 4 bases and J gave up 2 bases; unmatched junction bases: 6. DNA of the CDR3: TGTGCCAGCAGCAACCGGGACAGAACCTACGAGCAGTACTTC. This sequence encodes CASSNRDRTYEQYF.

The CDR3 loop reads CASSQPFLAFHEQYF. The CDR3 bases are TGTGCCAGCAGCCAGCCTTTTCTAGCGTTCCACGAGCAGTACTTC. V gene TRBV5-6 combines with J gene TRBJ2-7; D is perhaps TRBD2 (6 bases). The V end was cut by 4 bases, the J end by 5 bases, with 19 bases between. Germline loops: CDR1 SGHDT, CDR2 YYEEEE. The CDR3 extends over 15 amino acids. Complete variable domain (other parts from reference TRBV5-6 and TRBJ2-7): DAGVTQSPTHLIKTRGQQVTLRCSPKSGHDTVSWYQQALGQGPQFIFQYYEEEERQRGNFPDRFSGHQFPNYSSELNVNALLLGDSALYLCASSQPFLAFHEQYFGPGTRLTVT.

This CDR3 is CAWNPDTQSYEQYF. The CDR3 DNA reads TGTGCCTGGAATCCGGACACGCAATCCTACGAGCAGTACTTC. This chain uses TRBV30 with TRBJ2-7; tentative D call: TRBD1 (5 bases). This CDR3 has 14 residues. Trimming pared 4 bases from V and 1 base from J, leaving 14 bases between. The germline V gene encodes CDR1 GTSNPN and CDR2 SVGIG (reference sequence).

With regard to this clonotype: This may arise from a read error, as a much more abundant clone is one base away. The chain has TRBV27 and TRBJ1-1, with no clear D. Deletions cut 5 bases from V and 13 bases from J, with 17 bases between. The CDR3 has 12 residues. Germline values: CDR1 MNHEY, CDR2 SMNVEV (reference sequence). The CDR3, as DNA: TGTGCCAGCAGTCCAGGTGAGGGAAGGATTTTCTTT. Translation: CASSPGEGRIFF.

This chain's CDR3 is CASSFRLAGSNEQYF. For the CDR3, the DNA is TGTGCCAGCAGTTTTAGGCTAGCGGGATCGAACGAGCAGTACTTC. The chain uses TRBV28 and TRBJ2-7; the match to TRBD2 covers 9 bases. CDR3 size: 15 residues. Germline V gene lookup returns CDR1 MDHEN and CDR2 SYDVKM. V gave up 3 bases and J gave up 5 bases; unmatched junction bases: 8.

V and J are TRBV6-2 or TRBV6-3 and TRBJ2-3, with 11 bases lining up with TRBD2. The CDR3 loop spans 15 amino acids. V lost 5 bases and J lost 4; bases outside the gene matches: 5. Germline V lookup: CDR1 MNHEY, CDR2 SVGEGT. The CDR3 loop is CASSVLAGGADTQYF. The DNA of the CDR3 is TGTGCCAGCAGTGTCCTAGCGGGGGGAGCAGATACGCAGTATTTT.

V and J are TRBV4-1 and TRBJ2-7; no definite D call. The CDR3 is made up of 12 amino acids. V shed 3 bases and J shed 3 bases, with 6 bases lying between them. Germline V lookup: CDR1 MGHRA, CDR2 YSYEKL. Here the CDR3 DNA reads TGCGCCAGCAGCCACGACGGCTACGAGCAGTACTTC. This gives the protein CASSHDGYEQYF.

Points on this clonotype: This sequence may be a read error, since a much larger clone differs from it by one base. V is TRBV30 and J is TRBJ2-7, with D possibly being TRBD2 (5 bases). CDR3 size: 13 residues. Deletions cut 0 bases from V and 8 bases from J, with 14 bases between. Germline CDR1 is GTSNPN and CDR2 is SVGIG (reference sequence). CDR3 loop: CAWSVLGLDKQYF. Written as DNA, the CDR3 is TGTGCCTGGAGTGTACTAGGTCTTGATAAGCAGTACTTC.

The V gene is TRBV13, the J gene TRBJ1-1; TRBD1 matches at 7 bases. Losses at the gene ends were 5 bases for V and 6 bases for J; bases not matched to a gene: 9. Germline assignment: CDR1 PRHDT and CDR2 FYEKMQ (reference sequence). This CDR3 is 14 amino acids long. CDR3 residues: CASSGDRDGPEAFF. CDR3 sequence (DNA): TGTGCCAGCAGCGGCGACAGGGACGGGCCTGAAGCTTTCTTT.

This clonotype was recorded a few times. The CDR3 nucleotides read TGTGCCAGCAGTTTAGAGGGGCGGCCAGAGACCCAGTACTTC. Translated, it gives CASSLEGRPETQYF. The chain uses TRBV12-3 or TRBV12-4 and TRBJ2-5, with D tentatively TRBD1 (5 bases). This CDR3 is 14 amino acids long. Trimming cost V 1 base and J 4 bases, with 10 bases left between them.